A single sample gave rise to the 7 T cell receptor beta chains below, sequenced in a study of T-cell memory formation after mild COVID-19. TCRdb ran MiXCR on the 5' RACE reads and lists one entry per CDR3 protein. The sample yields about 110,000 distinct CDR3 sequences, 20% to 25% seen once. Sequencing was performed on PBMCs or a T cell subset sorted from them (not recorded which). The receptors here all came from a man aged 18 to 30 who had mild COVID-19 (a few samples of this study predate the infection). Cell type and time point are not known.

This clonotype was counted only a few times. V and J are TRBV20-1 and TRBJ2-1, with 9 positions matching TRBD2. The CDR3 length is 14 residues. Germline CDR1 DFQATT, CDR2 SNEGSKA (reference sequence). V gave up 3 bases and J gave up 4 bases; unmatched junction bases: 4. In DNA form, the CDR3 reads TGCAGTGCTAGCCCGACTAGCGGTTACAATGAGCAGTTCTTC. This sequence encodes CSASPTSGYNEQFF.

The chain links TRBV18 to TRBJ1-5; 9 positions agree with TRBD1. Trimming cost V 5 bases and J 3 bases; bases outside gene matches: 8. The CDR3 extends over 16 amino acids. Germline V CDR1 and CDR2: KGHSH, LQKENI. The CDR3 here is CASSKGGQGFNQPQHF. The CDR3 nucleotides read TGTGCCAGCTCAAAGGGGGGACAGGGATTCAATCAGCCCCAGCATTTT.

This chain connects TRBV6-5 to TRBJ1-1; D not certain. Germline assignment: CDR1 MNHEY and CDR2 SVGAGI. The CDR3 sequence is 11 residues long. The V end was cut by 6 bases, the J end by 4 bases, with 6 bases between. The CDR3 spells CASRTSTEAFF. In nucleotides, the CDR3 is TGTGCCAGCAGGACATCCACTGAAGCTTTCTTT.

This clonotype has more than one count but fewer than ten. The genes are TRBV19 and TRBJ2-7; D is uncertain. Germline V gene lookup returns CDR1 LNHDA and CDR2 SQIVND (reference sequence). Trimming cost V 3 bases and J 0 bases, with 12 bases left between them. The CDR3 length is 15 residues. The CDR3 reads CASSISHFGSYEQYV. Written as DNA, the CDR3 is TGTGCCAGTAGTATCTCTCACTTCGGCTCCTACGAGCAGTACGTC.

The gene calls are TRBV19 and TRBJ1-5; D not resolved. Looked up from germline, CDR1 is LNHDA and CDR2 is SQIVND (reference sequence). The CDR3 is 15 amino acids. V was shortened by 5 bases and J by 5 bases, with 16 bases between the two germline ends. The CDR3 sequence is CASSSFGGQDQPQHF. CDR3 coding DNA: TGTGCCAGTAGTTCCTTCGGTGGCCAGGATCAGCCCCAGCATTTT.

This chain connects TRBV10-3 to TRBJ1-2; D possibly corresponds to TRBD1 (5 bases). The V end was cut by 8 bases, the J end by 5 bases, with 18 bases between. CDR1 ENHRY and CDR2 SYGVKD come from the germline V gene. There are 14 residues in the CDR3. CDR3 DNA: TGTGCCATCGGTTTAGGAGGGGCCCTATATGGCTACACCTTC. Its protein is CAIGLGGALYGYTF.

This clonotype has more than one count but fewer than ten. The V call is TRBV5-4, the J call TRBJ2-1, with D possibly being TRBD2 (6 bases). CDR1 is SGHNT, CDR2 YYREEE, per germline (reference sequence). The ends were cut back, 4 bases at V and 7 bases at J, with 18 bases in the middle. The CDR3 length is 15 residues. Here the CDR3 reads CASSAQLAGANEQFF. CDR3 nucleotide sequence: TGTGCCAGCAGCGCGCAACTAGCCGGGGCTAATGAGCAGTTCTTC.